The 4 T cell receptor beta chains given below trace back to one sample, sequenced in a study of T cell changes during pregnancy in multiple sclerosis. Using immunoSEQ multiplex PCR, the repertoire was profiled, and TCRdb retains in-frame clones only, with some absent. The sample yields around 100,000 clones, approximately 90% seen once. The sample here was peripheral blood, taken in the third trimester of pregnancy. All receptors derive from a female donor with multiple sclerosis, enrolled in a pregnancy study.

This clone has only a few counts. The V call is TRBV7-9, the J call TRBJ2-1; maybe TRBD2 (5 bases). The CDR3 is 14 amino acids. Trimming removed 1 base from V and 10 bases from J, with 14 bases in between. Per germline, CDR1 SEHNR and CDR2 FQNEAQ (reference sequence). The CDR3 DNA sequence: TGTGCCAGCAGCTTAGGCAGCGGAGGCAGGGAGCAGTTCTTC. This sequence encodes CASSLGSGGREQFF. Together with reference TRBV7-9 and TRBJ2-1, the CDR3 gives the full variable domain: DTGVSQNPRHKITKRGQNVTFRCDPISEHNRLYWYRQTLGQGPEFLTYFQNEAQLEKSRLLSDRFSAERPKGSFSTLEIQRTEQGDSAMYLCASSLGSGGREQFFGPGTRLTVL.

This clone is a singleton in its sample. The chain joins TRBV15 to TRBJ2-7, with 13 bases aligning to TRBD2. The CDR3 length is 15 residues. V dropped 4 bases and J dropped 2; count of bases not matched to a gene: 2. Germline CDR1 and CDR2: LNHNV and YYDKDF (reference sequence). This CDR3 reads CATSTGTSGTYEQYF. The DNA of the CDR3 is TGTGCCACCAGCACCGGGACTAGCGGGACCTACGAGCAGTACTTC.

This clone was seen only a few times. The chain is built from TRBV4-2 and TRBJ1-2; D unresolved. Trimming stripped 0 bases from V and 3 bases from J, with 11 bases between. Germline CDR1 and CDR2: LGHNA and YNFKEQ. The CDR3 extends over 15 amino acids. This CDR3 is CASSQDLREDYGYTF. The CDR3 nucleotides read TGTGCCAGCAGCCAAGATCTCCGGGAAGACTATGGCTACACCTTC.

Here the CDR3 DNA reads TGTGCCTGCTATCCCGGGACTCTGAACACCGGGGAGCTGTTTTTT. As protein: CACYPGTLNTGELFF. The V gene is TRBV5-5, the J gene TRBJ2-2, with a weak D call TRBD2 (6 bases). Germline V lookup: CDR1 SGHKS, CDR2 YYEKEE (reference sequence). CDR3 size: 15 residues. V lost 10 bases and J lost 1, with 17 bases in between.